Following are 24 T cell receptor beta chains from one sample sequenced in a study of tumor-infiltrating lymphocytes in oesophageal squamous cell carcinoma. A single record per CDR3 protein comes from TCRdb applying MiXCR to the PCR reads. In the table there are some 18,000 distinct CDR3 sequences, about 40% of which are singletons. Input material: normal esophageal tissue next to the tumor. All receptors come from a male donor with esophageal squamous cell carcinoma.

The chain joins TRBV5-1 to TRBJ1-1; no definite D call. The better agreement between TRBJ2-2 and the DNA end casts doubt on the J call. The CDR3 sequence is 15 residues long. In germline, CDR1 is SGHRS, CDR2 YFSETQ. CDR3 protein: CASSMTAAVTGELFF. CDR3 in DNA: TGCGCCAGCAGCATGACTGCTGCGGTGACCGGGGAGCTGTTTTTT.

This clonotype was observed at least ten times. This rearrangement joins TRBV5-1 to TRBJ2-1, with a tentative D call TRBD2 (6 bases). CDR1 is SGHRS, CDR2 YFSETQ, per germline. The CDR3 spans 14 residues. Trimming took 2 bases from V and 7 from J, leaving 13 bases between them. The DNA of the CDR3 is TGCGCCAGCAGCTTCCGGGAGTCGAGAAATGAGCAGTTCTTC. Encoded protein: CASSFRESRNEQFF.

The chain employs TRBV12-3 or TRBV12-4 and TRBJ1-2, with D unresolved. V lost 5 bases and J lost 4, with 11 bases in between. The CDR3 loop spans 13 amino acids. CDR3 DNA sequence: TGTGCCAGCAGTCTAAACCCCTCCTATGGCTACACCTTC. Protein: CASSLNPSYGYTF.

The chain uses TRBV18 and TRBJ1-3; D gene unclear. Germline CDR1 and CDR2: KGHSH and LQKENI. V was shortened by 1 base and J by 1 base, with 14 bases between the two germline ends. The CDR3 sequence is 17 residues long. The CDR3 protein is CASSPRTGEVSGNTIYF. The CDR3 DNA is TGTGCCAGCTCACCACGAACCGGGGAGGTTTCTGGAAACACCATATATTTT.

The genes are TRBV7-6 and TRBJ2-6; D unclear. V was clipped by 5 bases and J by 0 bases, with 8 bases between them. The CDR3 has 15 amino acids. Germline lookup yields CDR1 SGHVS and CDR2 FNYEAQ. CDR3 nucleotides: TGTGCCAGCAGCACAGTGTTCTCTGGGGCCAACGTCCTGACTTTC. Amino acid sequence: CASSTVFSGANVLTF.

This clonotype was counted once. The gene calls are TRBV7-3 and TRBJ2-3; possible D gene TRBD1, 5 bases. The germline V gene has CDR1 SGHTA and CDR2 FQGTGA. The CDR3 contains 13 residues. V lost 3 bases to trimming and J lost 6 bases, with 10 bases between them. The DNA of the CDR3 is TGTGCCAGCAGCTTTGGCCCAGGGGATACGCAGTATTTT. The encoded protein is CASSFGPGDTQYF.

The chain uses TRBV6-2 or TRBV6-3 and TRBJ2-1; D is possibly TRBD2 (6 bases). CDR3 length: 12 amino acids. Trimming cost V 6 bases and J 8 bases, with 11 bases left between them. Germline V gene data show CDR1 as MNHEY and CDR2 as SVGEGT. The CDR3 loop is CASSPRGYEQFF. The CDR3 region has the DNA TGTGCCAGCAGCCCCCGGGGGTATGAGCAGTTCTTC.

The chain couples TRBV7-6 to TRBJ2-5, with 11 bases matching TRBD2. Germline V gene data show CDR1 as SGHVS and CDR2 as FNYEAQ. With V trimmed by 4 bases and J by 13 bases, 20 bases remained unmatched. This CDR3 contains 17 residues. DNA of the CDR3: TGTGCCAGCAGCTCGGTACTAGCGGGAGATTTCGGCAATGAGCGGTACTTC. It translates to CASSSVLAGDFGNERYF.

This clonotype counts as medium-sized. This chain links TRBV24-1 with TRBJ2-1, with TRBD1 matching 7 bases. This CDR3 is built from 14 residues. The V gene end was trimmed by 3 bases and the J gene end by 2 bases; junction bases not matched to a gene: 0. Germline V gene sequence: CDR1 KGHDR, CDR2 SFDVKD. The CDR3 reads CATSDGTAYNEQFF. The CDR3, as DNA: TGTGCCACCAGTGATGGGACAGCCTACAATGAGCAGTTCTTC.

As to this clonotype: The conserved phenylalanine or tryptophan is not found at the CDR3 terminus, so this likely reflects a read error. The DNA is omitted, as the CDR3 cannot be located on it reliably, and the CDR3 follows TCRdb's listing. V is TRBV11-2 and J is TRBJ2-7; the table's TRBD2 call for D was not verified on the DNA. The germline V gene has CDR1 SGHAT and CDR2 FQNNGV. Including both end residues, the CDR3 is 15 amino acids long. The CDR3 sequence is CASSLRYGGNSPLHS.

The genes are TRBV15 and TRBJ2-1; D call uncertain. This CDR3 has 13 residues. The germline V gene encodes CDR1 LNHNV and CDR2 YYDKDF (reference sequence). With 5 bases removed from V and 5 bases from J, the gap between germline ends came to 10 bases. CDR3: CATSLRRDNEQFF. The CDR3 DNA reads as TGTGCCACCAGCCTACGACGGGACAATGAGCAGTTCTTC.

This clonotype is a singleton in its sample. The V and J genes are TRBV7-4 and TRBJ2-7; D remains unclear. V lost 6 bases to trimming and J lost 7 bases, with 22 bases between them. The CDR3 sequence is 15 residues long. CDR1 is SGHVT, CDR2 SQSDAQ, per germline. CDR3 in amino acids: CASSSDTWGRNEQYF. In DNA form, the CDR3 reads TGTGCCAGCAGTTCCGATACCTGGGGAAGGAATGAGCAGTACTTC.

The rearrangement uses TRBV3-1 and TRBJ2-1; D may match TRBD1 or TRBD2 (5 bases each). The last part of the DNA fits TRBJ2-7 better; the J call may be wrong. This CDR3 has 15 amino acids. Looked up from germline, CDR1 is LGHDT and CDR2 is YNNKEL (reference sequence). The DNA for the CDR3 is TGTGCCAGCAGCCAACGGGACCAGAAGATGGGTGAGCAGTACTTC. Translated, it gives CASSQRDQKMGEQYF.

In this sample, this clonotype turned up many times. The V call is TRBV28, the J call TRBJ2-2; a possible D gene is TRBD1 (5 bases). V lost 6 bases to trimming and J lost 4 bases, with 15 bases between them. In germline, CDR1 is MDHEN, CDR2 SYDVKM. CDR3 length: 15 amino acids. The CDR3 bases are TGTGCCAGCAGCCCCGACCAAAGGGGCACCGGGGAGCTGTTTTTT. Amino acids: CASSPDQRGTGELFF.

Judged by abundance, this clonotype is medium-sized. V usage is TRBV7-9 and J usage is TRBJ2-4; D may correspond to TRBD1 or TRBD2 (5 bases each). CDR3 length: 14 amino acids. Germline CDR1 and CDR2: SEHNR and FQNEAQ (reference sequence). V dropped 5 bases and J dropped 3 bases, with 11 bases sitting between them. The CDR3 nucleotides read TGTGCCAGCAGCAAGACAGAGGGCAAAAACATTCAGTACTTC. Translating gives CASSKTEGKNIQYF.

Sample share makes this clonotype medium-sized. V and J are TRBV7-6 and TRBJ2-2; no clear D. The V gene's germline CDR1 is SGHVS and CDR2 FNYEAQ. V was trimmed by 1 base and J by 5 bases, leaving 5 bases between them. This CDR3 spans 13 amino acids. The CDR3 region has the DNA TGTGCCAGCAGCTTAGTATCTACCGGGGAGCTGTTTTTT. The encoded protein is CASSLVSTGELFF. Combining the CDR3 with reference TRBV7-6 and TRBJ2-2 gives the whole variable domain GAGVSQSPRYKVTKRGQDVALRCDPISGHVSLYWYRQALGQGPEFLTYFNYEAQQDKSGLPNDRFSAERPEGSISTLTIQRTEQRDSAMYRCASSLVSTGELFFGEGSRLTVL.

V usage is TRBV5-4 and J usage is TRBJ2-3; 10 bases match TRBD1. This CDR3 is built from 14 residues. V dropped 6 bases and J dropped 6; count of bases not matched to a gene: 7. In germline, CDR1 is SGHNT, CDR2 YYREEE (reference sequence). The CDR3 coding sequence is TGTGCCAGCACCCGGACAGGGGGGGCGGATACGCAGTATTTT. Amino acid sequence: CASTRTGGADTQYF.

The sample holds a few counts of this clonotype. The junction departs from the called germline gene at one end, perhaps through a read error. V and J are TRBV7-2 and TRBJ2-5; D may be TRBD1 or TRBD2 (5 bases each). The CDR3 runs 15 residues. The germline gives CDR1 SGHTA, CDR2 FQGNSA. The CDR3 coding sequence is TGTGCCAGCAGCTTAGTTCCAGGGAGTGATTCACCCCTCCACTTC. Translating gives CASSLVPGSDSPLHF.

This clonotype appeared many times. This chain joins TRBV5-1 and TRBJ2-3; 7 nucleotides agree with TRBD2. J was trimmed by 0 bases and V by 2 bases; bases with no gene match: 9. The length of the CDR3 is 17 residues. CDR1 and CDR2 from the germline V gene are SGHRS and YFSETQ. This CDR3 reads CASSLLGGSASTDTQYF. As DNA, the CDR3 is TGCGCCAGCAGCTTATTGGGCGGGAGTGCTAGCACAGATACGCAGTATTTT.

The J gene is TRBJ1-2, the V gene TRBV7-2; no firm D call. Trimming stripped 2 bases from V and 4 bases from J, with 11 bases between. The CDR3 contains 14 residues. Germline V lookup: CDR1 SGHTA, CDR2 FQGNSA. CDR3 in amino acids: CASSLNPSVYGYTF. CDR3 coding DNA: TGTGCCAGCAGCTTAAACCCATCAGTCTATGGCTACACCTTC.

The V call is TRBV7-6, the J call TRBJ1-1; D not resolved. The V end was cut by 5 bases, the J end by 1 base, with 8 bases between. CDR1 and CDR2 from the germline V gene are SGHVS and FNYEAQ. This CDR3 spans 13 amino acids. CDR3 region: CASSQTWNTEAFF. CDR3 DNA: TGTGCCAGCAGCCAGACATGGAACACTGAAGCTTTCTTT.

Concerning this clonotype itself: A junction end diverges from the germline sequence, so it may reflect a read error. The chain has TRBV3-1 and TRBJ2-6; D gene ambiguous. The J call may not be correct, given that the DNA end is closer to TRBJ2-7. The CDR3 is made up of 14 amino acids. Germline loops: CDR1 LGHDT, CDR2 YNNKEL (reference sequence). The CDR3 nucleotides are TGTGCCAGCAGCCAAGAAGCCTCCTCCTATGAGCAGTACTTC. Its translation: CASSQEASSYEQYF.

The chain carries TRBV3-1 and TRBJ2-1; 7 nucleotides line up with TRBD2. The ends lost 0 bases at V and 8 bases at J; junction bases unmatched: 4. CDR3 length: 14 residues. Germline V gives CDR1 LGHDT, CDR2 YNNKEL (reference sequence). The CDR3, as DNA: TGTGCCAGCAGCCAAGATTTCCTAGCGGATGAGCAGTTCTTC. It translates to CASSQDFLADEQFF.

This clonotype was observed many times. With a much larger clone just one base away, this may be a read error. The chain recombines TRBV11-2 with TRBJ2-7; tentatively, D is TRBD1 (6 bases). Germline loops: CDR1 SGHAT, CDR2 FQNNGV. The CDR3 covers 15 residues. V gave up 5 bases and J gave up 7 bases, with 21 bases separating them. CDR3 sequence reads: CASSLQGGLGYEQYF. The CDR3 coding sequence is TGTGCCAGCAGCCTACAAGGGGGTCTCGGGTATGAGCAGTACTTC.